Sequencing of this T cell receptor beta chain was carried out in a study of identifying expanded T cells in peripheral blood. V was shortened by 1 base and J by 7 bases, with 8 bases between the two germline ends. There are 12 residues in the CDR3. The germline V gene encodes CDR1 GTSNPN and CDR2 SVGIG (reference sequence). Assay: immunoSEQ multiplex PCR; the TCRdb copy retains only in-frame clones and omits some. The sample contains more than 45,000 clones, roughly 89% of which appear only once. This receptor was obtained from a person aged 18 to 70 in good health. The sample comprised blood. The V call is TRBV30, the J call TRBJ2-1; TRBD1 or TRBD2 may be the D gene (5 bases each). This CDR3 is CAWSGGYNEQFF. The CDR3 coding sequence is TGTGCCTGGAGTGGGGGGTATAATGAGCAGTTCTTC.